This TCR beta chain is drawn from a study of breast tumors, draining lymph nodes, adjacent tissues. Study-wide points: Tumors had less TCR diversity than lymph nodes, more than nontumor tissue. The lymph node origin of tumor T cells was framed as consistent with a hypothesis, not demonstrated. Findings are consistent with lymph node origin and intratumoral expansion of most tumor T cells.

Breast cancer patients provided tissue from their axillary draining lymph nodes. TCRdb reprocessed the multiplex PCR reads via MiXCR and lists one record per CDR3 protein. The sample carries roughly 100,000 distinct CDR3 sequences, 30% recorded once. CDR3 length equals 12 residues. The V gene's germline CDR1 is DFQATT and CDR2 SNEGSKA (reference sequence). V was shortened by 5 bases and J by 0 bases, with 6 bases between the two germline ends. This clonotype was seen ten or more times. Antigen unknown. The chain joins TRBV20-1 to TRBJ2-3; D is ambiguous. The source of this sequence is a female donor with breast cancer. Some clones in this sample may be carry-over from other donors' samples. The sequenced sample consisted of axillary lymph node tissue. The CDR3 protein is CSAAPSTDTQYF. The CDR3 DNA is TGCAGTGCTGCCCCTAGCACAGATACGCAGTATTTT.